This T cell receptor beta chain was recovered during a study of shared clonotypes between healthy human individuals. Trimming took off 1 base at V and 4 bases at J, with 14 bases between the two ends. The CDR3 extends over 16 amino acids. Germline values: CDR1 LNHNV, CDR2 YYDKDF (reference sequence). With respect to this clone: Its antigen remains unknown.

Assay: immunoSEQ multiplex PCR; the TCRdb copy retains only in-frame clones and omits some. The data show about 1.5 million clones, more than 95% seen once. Study-level points and caveats: It was the few donors that limited the genetic and exposure-history diversity represented.

Sample: naive CD4+ T cells sorted from blood. The sample's subset: CD45RA+ positively selected. The chain recombines TRBV15 with TRBJ1-5, with D possibly being TRBD1 (5 bases). The receptor's source is a man aged 30 to 39 in good health. In nucleotides, the CDR3 is TGTGCCACCAGCAGAGGACTGGGGGGTGTAAATCAGCCCCAGCATTTT. Protein: CATSRGLGGVNQPQHF.